This T cell receptor (beta chain) was profiled in a study of T cell responses to AZD1222 COVID-19 vaccine listed by TCRdb under 2021. About the investigation overall: AZD1222 recipients with second doses at about 4 weeks or about 12 weeks were pooled, because spike-specific TCR depth and breadth did not differ between schedules. Enrollment into the trials was organized by age into subgroups of 18-55, 56-69 and 70-plus years, and those subgroups contained roughly 150, 30 and 60 TCR-sequenced participants, respectively. A total of 230 to 250 trial participants underwent TCR sequencing, of whom 207 received two doses of AZD1222 and roughly 25 received two doses of the MenACWY control vaccine. The investigation overall reported the following: Because no samples from the day 14 peak response were available, repertoires could be characterized only after the peak T cell response. The vaccine-associated CD4 TCRs covered the entire spike protein, and the dominant responses fell in regions 160-218 and 743-854. After two AZD1222 doses, spike-specific TCR breadth and depth were significantly higher than at day 0 and than in MenACWY recipients. Nearly half of unique spike-specific TCRs reportedly recognized epitopes outside regions mutated in the B.1.351 and B.1.1.7 variants. In the small 56-69-year group, the increase in depth fell short of significance, most likely because of low power. Conclusions about previously exposed vaccinees were limited because only a handful of AZD1222 recipients were SARS-CoV-2 seropositive at baseline. Participants were mostly white British, with more females than males. The authors suggested clonal diversity may have been underestimated.

About this clone: The antigen this receptor binds is unknown. Base quality data are lacking; no much larger clone is found one base away.

CDR1 and CDR2 were assigned from the germline V gene as MGHDK and SYGVNS. At the junction V is shortened by 8 bases and J by 4 bases, with 6 bases in between. Reading from cysteine to phenylalanine, the CDR3 counts 10 amino acids. Just the 30-base CDR3 DNA is kept, in frame starting at base 1. In the paper's terms, the time point label means: baseline before first vaccination. Samples from vaccinated people were obtained from the UK trials COV001 and COV002, which included a single-blind randomized controlled phase 2/3 trial of AZD1222 (ChAdOx1 nCoV-19) in healthy adults. Trial participant PBMC samples were collected at day 0 and day 28 after the second dose for TCRbeta chain sequencing. The CDR3 regions of human TCRbeta chains were subjected to immunosequencing. The authors' analysis ran thus. Repertoire TCRs were checked for matches against a reference library of SARS-CoV-2-specific TCRs that had been generated using the MIRA antigen-specificity platform. Breadth meant the fraction of unique TCRs that were SARS-CoV-2-associated, whereas depth meant the fraction of total T cells that were SARS-CoV-2-associated. Using the MIRA data, each spike-specific TCR was assigned both to the spike region to which the TCR was reactive and to a CD4 or CD8 class. Log10-transformed breadth and depth values were compared by one-way ANOVA with Sidak's multiple comparisons tests. TCRdb carries this immuneACCESS record with in-frame sequences only. Its versions omit some clonotypes, under half of them owing to an unresolved V gene in the studies checked, with the rest unexplained. The V and J calls and clone size come from that table; D and trimming were worked out from the DNA. This sample is represented by approximately 140,000 clones; 91% of them were singletons. The top ten hold over 1.1% of the sample.

The sequence came from an adult in good health. The rearrangement joined TRBV25-1 to TRBJ2-7; the D gene identity is not certain. The material sequenced was peripheral blood, taken on day 0 of AZD1222 vaccination. The CDR3 here reads CASGQYEQYF. The sequenced DNA: TGTGCCAGCGGTCAGTACGAGCAGTACTTC.